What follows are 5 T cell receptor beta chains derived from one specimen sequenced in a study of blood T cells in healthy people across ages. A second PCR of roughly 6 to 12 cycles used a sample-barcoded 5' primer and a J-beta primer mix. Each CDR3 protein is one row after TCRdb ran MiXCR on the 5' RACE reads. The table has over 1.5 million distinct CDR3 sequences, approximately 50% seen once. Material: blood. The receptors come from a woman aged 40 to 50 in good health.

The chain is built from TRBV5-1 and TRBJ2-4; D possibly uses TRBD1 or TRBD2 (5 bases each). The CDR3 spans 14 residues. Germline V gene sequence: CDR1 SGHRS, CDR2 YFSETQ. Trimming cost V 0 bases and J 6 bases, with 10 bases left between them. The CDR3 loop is CASSLATEGNIQYF. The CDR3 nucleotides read TGCGCCAGCAGCTTGGCGACAGAGGGAAACATTCAGTACTTC.

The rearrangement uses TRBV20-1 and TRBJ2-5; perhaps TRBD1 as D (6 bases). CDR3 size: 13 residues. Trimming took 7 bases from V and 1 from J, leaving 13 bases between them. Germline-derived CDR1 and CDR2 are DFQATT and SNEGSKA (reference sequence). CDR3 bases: TGCAGTGTTTCCGGGACACTCCAAGAGACCCAGTACTTC. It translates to CSVSGTLQETQYF.

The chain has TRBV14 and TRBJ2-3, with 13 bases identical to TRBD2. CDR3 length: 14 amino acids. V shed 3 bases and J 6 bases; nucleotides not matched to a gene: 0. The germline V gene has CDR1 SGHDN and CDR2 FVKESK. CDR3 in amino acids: CASSQTSGGDTQYF. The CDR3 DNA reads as TGTGCCAGCAGCCAGACTAGCGGGGGGGATACGCAGTATTTT.

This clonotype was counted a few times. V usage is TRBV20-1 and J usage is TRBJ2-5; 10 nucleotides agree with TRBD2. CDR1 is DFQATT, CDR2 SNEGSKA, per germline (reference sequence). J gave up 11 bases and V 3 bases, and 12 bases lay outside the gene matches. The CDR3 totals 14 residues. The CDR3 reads CSARWTSGYNEQYF. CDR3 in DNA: TGCAGTGCTAGGTGGACTAGCGGTTACAATGAGCAGTACTTC.

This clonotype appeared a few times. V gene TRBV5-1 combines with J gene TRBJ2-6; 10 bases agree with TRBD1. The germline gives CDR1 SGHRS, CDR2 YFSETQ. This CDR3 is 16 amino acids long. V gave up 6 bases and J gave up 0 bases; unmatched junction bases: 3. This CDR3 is CASTGQGYSGANVLTF. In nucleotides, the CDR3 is TGCGCCAGCACGGGACAGGGGTACTCTGGGGCCAACGTCCTGACTTTC.